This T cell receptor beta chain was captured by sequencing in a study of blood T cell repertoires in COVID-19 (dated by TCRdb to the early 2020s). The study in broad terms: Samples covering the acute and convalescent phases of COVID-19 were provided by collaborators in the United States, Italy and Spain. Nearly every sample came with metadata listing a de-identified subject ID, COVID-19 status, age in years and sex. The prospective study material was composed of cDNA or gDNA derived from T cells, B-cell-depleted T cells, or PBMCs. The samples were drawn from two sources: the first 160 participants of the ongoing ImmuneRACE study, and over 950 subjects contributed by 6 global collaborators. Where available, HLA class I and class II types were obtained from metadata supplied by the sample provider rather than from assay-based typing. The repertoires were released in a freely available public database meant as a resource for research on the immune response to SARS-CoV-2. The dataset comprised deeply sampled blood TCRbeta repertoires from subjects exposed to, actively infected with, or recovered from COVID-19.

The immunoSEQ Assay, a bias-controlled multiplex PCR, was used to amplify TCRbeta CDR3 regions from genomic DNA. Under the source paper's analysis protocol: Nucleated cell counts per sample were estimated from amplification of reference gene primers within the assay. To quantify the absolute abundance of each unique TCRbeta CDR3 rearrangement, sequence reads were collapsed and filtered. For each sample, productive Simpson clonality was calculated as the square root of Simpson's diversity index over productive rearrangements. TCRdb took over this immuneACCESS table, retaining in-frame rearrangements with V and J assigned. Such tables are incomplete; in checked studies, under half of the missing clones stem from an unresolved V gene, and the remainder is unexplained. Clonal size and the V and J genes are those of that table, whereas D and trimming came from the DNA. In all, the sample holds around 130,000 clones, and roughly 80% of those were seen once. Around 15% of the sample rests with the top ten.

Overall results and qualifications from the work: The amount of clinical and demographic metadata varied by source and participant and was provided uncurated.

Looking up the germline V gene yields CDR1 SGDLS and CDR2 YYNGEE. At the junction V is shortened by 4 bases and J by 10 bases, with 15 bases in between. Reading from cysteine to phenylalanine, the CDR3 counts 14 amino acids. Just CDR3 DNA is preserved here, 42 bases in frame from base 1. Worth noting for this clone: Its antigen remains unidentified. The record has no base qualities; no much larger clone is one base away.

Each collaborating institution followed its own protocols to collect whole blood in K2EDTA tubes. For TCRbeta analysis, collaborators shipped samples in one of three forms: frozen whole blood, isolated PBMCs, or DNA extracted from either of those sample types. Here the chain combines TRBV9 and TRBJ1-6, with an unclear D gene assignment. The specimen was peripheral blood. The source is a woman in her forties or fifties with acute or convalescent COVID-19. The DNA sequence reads TGTGCCAGCAGCCTTGAACTAGGAGGATCACCCCTCCACTTT. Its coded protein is CASSLELGGSPLHF.